The entry below gives a single T cell receptor (beta chain) sequence along with its context. Under the authors' procedure: Scientists estimated how many nucleated cells there were by amplifying reference gene primers. TCRdb keeps only in-frame clones here, not all; method: immunoSEQ multiplex PCR. V and J calls and clone size come straight from that table; D and trimming were deduced from the DNA. In the table there are 6,500 to 8,000 clones, roughly 90% of which are singletons. The sample comes from a study of blood T cell repertoires in COVID-19. Study information: Donors in the United States, Italy and Spain gave samples during acute or convalescent COVID-19. From T cells, B-cell-depleted T cells, or PBMCs came the material, which was cDNA or gDNA.

Germline CDR1 SGHRS, CDR2 YFSETQ. The CDR3 is 15 residues long. V lost 5 bases, J lost 2 bases, and 7 bases stayed unmatched. Specimen: peripheral blood. The genes are TRBV5-1 and TRBJ2-3, with 8 bases identical to TRBD1. This receptor was obtained from a human donor with active COVID-19. The donor label of this sample is uncertain. This CDR3 is CASRDRDRNTDTQYF. The CDR3 region has the DNA TGCGCCAGCAGGGACCGGGACAGGAACACAGATACGCAGTATTTT.